Reported below is one TCR beta chain. In the source study's methods: Scientists estimated how many nucleated cells there were by amplifying reference gene primers. The protocol was immunoSEQ multiplex PCR, while the TCRdb copy is restricted to in-frame clones and leaves out a portion. That table supplies the V and J calls and clone size; D and trimming were determined from the DNA. The sample shows about 140,000 clones, around three quarters of them seen only once. The record originates from a study of blood T cell repertoires in COVID-19. At the level of the study: Acute and convalescent COVID-19 specimens originated in the United States, Italy and Spain. T cells, B-cell-depleted T cells, or PBMCs provided the cDNA or gDNA that served as material.

This CDR3 spans 15 amino acids. V lost 3 bases and J 6 bases, leaving 18 bases between the germline ends. CDR1 is MNHEY, CDR2 SVGAGI, per germline. This TCR was recovered from a man in his 60s with acute or convalescent COVID-19. Source material: peripheral blood. The gene calls are TRBV6-5 and TRBJ2-7; unclear D gene. The CDR3: CASSYFLAARSEQYF. CDR3 nucleotide sequence: TGTGCCAGCAGTTATTTCTTGGCGGCTCGTAGCGAGCAGTACTTC.